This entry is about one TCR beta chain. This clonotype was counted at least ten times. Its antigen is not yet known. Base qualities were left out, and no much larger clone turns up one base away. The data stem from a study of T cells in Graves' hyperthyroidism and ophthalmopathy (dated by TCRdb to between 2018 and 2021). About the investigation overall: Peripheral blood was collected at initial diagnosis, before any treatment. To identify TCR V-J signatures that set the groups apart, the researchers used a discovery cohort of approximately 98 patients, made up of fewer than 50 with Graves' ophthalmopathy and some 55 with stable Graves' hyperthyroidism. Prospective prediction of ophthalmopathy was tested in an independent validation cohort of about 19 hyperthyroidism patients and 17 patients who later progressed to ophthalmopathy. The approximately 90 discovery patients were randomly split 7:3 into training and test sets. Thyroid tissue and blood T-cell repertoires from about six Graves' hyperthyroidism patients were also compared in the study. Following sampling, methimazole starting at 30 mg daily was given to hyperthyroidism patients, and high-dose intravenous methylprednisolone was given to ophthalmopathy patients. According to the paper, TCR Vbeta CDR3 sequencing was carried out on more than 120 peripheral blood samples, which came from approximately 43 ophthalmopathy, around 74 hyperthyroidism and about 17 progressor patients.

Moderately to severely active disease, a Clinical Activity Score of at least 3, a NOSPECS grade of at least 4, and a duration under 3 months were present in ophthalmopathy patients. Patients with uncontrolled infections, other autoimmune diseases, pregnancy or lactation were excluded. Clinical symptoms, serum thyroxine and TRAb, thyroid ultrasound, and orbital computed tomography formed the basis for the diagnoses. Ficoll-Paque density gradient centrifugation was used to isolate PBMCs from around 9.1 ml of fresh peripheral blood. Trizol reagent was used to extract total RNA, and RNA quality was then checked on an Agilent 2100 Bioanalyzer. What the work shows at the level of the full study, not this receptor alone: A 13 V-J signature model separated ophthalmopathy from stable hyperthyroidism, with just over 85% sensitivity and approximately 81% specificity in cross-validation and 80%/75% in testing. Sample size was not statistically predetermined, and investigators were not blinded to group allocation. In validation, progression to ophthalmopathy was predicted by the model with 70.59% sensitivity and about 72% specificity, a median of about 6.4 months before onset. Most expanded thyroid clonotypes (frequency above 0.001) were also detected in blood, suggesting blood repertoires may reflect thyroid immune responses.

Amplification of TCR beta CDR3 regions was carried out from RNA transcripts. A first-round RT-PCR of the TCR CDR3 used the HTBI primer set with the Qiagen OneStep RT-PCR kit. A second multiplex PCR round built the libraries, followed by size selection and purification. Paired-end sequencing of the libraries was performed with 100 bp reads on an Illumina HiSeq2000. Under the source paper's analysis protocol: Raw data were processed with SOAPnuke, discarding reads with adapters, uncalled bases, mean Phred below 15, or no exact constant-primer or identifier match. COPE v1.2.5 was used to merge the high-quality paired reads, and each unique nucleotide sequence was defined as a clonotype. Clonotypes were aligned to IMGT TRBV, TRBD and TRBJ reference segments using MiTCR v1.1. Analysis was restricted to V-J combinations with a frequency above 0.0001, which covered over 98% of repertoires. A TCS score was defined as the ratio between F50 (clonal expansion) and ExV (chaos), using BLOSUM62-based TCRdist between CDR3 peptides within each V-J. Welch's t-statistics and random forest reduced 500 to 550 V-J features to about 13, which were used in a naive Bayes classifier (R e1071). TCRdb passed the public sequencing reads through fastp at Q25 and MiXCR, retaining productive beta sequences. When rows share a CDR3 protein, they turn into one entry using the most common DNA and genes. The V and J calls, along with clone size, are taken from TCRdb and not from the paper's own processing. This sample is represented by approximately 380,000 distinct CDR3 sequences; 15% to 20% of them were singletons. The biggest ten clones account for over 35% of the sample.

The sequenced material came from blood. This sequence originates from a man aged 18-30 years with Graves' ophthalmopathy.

Read as DNA, the sequence is TGTGCCACCAGCCGCCGAGGAGGACAGGGTGAAGCTTTCTTT. It is translated as CATSRRGGQGEAFF. Recombination joined TRBV24-1 with TRBJ1-1, with 8 bases aligning to TRBD1. CDR1 KGHDR and CDR2 SFDVKD are derived from the germline V gene. Spanning cysteine to phenylalanine, the CDR3 consists of 14 amino acids. Just CDR3 DNA is preserved here, 42 bases in frame from base 1. V loses 7 bases at its end and J loses 7 bases; junction bases beyond the gene matches: 10.